One TCR beta chain is described in this entry. This record belongs to a study of blood T cell repertoires in COVID-19. Looking at the study overall: Nucleic acid was either cDNA or gDNA, and it came from T cells, B-cell-depleted T cells, or PBMCs.

The CDR3 is made up of 14 amino acids. V lost 8 bases, J lost 2 bases, and 4 bases stayed unmatched. CDR1 and CDR2 from the germline V gene are MNHEY and SMNVEV (reference sequence). In the original processing: Amplification of reference gene primers was used by the study to estimate nucleated cell counts. Only in-frame clones appear in the TCRdb table, and some are missing; sequencing was by immunoSEQ multiplex PCR. That table gives V, J and clone size, and the DNA gave D and trimming. The table includes about 200,000 clones, 65% to 90% detected once. This study enrolled people aged about 18 to 95 from approximately 25 US geographic areas. Cohorts were assigned according to the clinical history that participants reported.

Sequenced sample: PBMCs or T cells enriched from blood (not recorded which). The chain joins TRBV27 to TRBJ2-1, with 9 bases identical to TRBD1. The sequence came from a woman in her 40s with acute COVID-19. The CDR3, as DNA: TGTGCCAGCCCGGACAGGGGAACCTACAATGAGCAGTTCTTC. Its protein product is CASPDRGTYNEQFF.